Listed below are T cell receptor beta chains from one sample, sequenced in a study of T cell responses to AZD1222 COVID-19 vaccine. Some clones are missing from TCRdb's copy, which holds only in-frame ones; the method was immunoSEQ multiplex PCR. The sample lists roughly 150,000 clones; over 80% were seen once. The material was peripheral blood, obtained 28 days after the second AZD1222 dose. The receptors were gathered from an adult who received the AZD1222 COVID-19 vaccine. Each CDR3 is given with its conserved first and last residue. A D gene is named only where the DNA matches it firmly. Clone size is not always given. Where it is, it says once, few, many or a class for expanded clones.

clone_size cdr3_length j_call d_call v_call cdr3_aa cdr3_nt
NA 14 TRBJ2-2 NA TRBV30 CAWRRAVVTGELFF TGTGCCTGGAGAAGAGCGGTGGTCACCGGGGAGCTGTTTTTT
NA 13 TRBJ1-2 TRBD1 TRBV28 CASSSGGGYGYTF TGTGCCAGCAGTTCAGGGGGAGGCTATGGCTACACCTTC
NA 15 TRBJ1-5 TRBD1 TRBV6-1 CASSGTGAGNQPQHF TGTGCCAGCAGTGGGACAGGGGCTGGTAATCAGCCCCAGCATTTT
NA 12 TRBJ1-1 NA TRBV7-9 CASSLPGTEAFF TGTGCCAGCAGCTTACCGGGCACTGAAGCTTTCTTT
once 13 TRBJ2-3 NA TRBV5-4 CASSLDSTDTQYF TGTGCCAGCAGCCTCGACAGCACAGATACGCAGTATTTT
NA 23 TRBJ2-3 TRBD2 TRBV13 CASSLGYLSTHSGAGEITDTQYF TGTGCCAGCAGCTTAGGATATCTGTCCACCCACTCGGGAGCGGGAGAGATCACAGATACGCAGTATTTT
NA 13 TRBJ2-7 NA TRBV12-3/TRBV12-4 CASSLDPGEGQYF TGTGCCAGCAGTTTAGACCCAGGGGAGGGCCAGTACTTC
few 16 TRBJ2-1 NA TRBV4-3 CASSQERDGSYNEQFF TGCGCCAGCAGCCAAGAACGGGACGGGTCCTACAATGAGCAGTTCTTC
NA 12 TRBJ2-7 NA TRBV28 CASSLDSGEQYF TGTGCCAGCAGTTTAGACAGTGGCGAGCAGTACTTC
NA 13 TRBJ1-2 NA TRBV5-4 CASKTGPNYGYTF TGTGCCAGCAAGACAGGACCCAACTATGGCTACACCTTC
once 13 TRBJ1-2 NA TRBV7-2 CASSLAQGAGYTF TGTGCCAGCAGCTTAGCGCAGGGAGCGGGCTACACCTTC
NA 16 TRBJ1-1 NA TRBV30 CAWSALDGGWDTEAFF TGTGCCTGGAGTGCCCTCGATGGGGGCTGGGACACTGAAGCTTTCTTT
NA 13 TRBJ1-2 NA TRBV24-1 CATSDTGPGGYTF TGTGCCACCAGTGATACCGGGCCAGGGGGCTACACCTTC
NA 17 TRBJ2-5 NA TRBV5-1 CASSLMGLAGQGETQYF TGCGCCAGCAGCTTGATGGGTCTAGCGGGACAGGGAGAGACCCAGTACTTC
NA 15 TRBJ2-7 TRBD1 TRBV11-2 CASSLTGTDNYEQYF TGTGCCAGCAGCCTTACCGGGACAGACAACTACGAGCAGTACTTC
NA 15 TRBJ2-3 TRBD1 TRBV5-1 CASSFVGTGADTQYF TGCGCCAGCAGCTTCGTCGGGACAGGGGCAGATACGCAGTATTTT
NA 13 TRBJ2-7 TRBD1 TRBV2 CASIRDRNYEQYF TGTGCCAGCATCCGGGACAGGAACTACGAGCAGTACTTC
NA 14 TRBJ1-2 TRBD1 TRBV28 CASSLTGAKAGYTF TGTGCCAGCAGTTTAACAGGGGCAAAAGCTGGCTACACCTTC
NA 17 TRBJ2-7 TRBD2 TRBV6-2/TRBV6-3 CASSYRNPTSRPYEQYF TGTGCCAGCAGTTACCGAAATCCGACTAGCAGACCCTACGAGCAGTACTTC
NA 15 TRBJ1-2 TRBD1 TRBV10-3 CAISGTGPGINGYTF TGTGCCATCAGTGGGACAGGACCAGGTATTAATGGCTACACCTTC
NA 11 TRBJ2-7 NA TRBV7-2 CASTSFKEQYF TGTGCCAGCACCTCTTTTAAAGAGCAGTACTTC
NA 13 TRBJ1-2 NA TRBV11-2 CASSRTVAYGYTF TGTGCCAGCAGCCGAACAGTTGCCTATGGCTACACCTTC
NA 14 TRBJ2-7 NA TRBV11-2 CASSKSGLSYEQYF TGTGCCAGCAGCAAATCAGGGTTATCCTACGAGCAGTACTTC
once 14 TRBJ2-1 NA TRBV28 CASEHRGQYNEQFF TGTGCCAGCGAACACCGGGGGCAATACAATGAGCAGTTCTTC
once 16 TRBJ2-3 TRBD1 TRBV9 CASSANRDRGTDTQYF TGTGCCAGCAGCGCCAACCGGGACAGGGGCACAGATACGCAGTATTTT
NA 13 TRBJ1-2 NA TRBV6-5 CASSLSTGSDYTF TGTGCCAGCAGTCTATCCACAGGGTCGGACTACACCTTC
NA 14 TRBJ2-7 TRBD1 TRBV7-2 CASSTHRGLYEQYF TGTGCCAGCAGCACCCACAGGGGGCTGTACGAGCAGTACTTC
NA 16 TRBJ2-1 TRBD1 TRBV28 CASRPGQGSSYNEQFF TGTGCCAGCAGGCCGGGACAGGGAAGCTCCTACAATGAGCAGTTCTTC
NA 13 TRBJ2-7 NA TRBV19 CASSIGDNYEQYF TGTGCCAGTAGTATAGGGGACAACTACGAGCAGTACTTC
NA 11 TRBJ2-1 NA TRBV5-1 CASSSDQSRFF TGCGCCAGCAGCTCCGACCAAAGTAGGTTCTTC
few 14 TRBJ2-2 TRBD2 TRBV11-1 CASSLGGTSAELFF TGTGCCAGCAGCTTAGGAGGGACTAGCGCAGAGCTGTTTTTT
NA 15 TRBJ2-1 NA TRBV7-6 CASSPEGRSYNEQFF TGTGCCAGCAGCCCAGAGGGACGATCCTACAATGAGCAGTTCTTC
once 13 TRBJ1-3 NA TRBV29-1 CSVEEGFGNTIYF TGCAGCGTGGAGGAGGGATTTGGAAACACCATATATTTT
NA 13 TRBJ2-7 NA TRBV5-1 CASSQNSAYEQYF TGCGCCAGCAGCCAAAACAGTGCCTACGAGCAGTACTTC
NA 11 TRBJ2-7 NA TRBV28 CASSWGSGLYF TGTGCCAGCAGTTGGGGTAGCGGACTCTATTTC
NA 16 TRBJ2-2 TRBD2 TRBV18 CASSSGLAGNTGELFF TGTGCCAGCTCGTCGGGACTAGCGGGGAACACCGGGGAGCTGTTTTTT
NA 14 TRBJ1-1 NA TRBV3-1/TRBV3-2 CASSQFGGGTEAFF TGTGCCAGCAGCCAATTTGGAGGGGGTACTGAAGCTTTCTTT
NA 11 TRBJ2-1 TRBD2 TRBV29-1 CSENTSDEQFF TGCAGCGAAAATACTAGCGATGAGCAGTTCTTC
NA 14 TRBJ2-2 NA TRBV19 CASSIDKYTGELFF TGTGCCAGTAGTATAGACAAATACACCGGGGAGCTGTTTTTT
NA 14 TRBJ1-1 NA TRBV28 CASSGGTRPTEAFF TGTGCCAGCAGTGGTGGCACCCGTCCGACTGAAGCTTTCTTT
NA 11 TRBJ2-2 NA TRBV2 CASKEEGELFF TGTGCCAGCAAAGAAGAGGGGGAGCTGTTTTTT
NA 15 TRBJ1-5 NA TRBV6-5 CASSYFSDSNQPQHF TGTGCCAGCAGTTACTTTTCAGACTCTAATCAGCCCCAGCATTTT
NA 16 TRBJ2-1 TRBD2 TRBV29-1 CSAGTAGLAGVNEQFF TGCAGCGCCGGGACAGCCGGACTAGCGGGAGTCAATGAGCAGTTCTTC
NA 15 TRBJ2-1 TRBD2 TRBV6-5 CASSYDAGEYNEQFF TGTGCCAGCAGTTACGATGCGGGAGAGTACAATGAGCAGTTCTTC
NA 17 TRBJ1-5 TRBD1 TRBV28 CASRINRGLVGQQPQHF TGTGCCAGCAGAATCAACAGGGGGCTTGTCGGGCAACAGCCCCAGCATTTT
NA 13 TRBJ2-7 NA TRBV28 CASSLNLSYEQYF TGTGCCAGCAGTTTAAACCTCTCCTACGAGCAGTACTTC
NA 15 TRBJ2-2 NA TRBV6-5 CASRLQPGGSGELFF TGTGCCAGCAGGCTCCAACCTGGCGGTTCCGGGGAGCTGTTTTTT
NA 11 TRBJ1-1 NA TRBV11-3 CANPRRFEAFF TGTGCCAACCCACGACGGTTTGAAGCTTTCTTT
NA 13 TRBJ2-7 NA TRBV5-1 CASRNLESYEQYF TGCGCCAGCAGGAACCTCGAGTCCTACGAGCAGTACTTC
NA 14 TRBJ2-1 NA TRBV29-1 CSANSGTSYNEQFF TGCAGCGCTAACTCAGGCACGTCCTACAATGAGCAGTTCTTC
NA 17 TRBJ2-2 NA TRBV9 CASSVARGAANTGELFF TGTGCCAGCAGCGTCGCACGGGGGGCCGCGAACACCGGGGAGCTGTTTTTT
once 13 TRBJ1-3 NA TRBV11-2 CASSGGGRNTIYF TGTGCCAGCAGTGGGGGAGGGAGAAACACCATATATTTT
NA 15 TRBJ1-3 NA TRBV5-1 CASSLEGGSGNTIYF TGCGCCAGCAGCTTGGAAGGGGGGTCTGGAAACACCATATATTTT
NA 16 TRBJ2-2 TRBD2 TRBV4-2 CASSQATSGSYGELFF TGTGCCAGCAGCCAAGCGACTAGCGGGAGCTACGGGGAGCTGTTTTTT
once 15 TRBJ1-5 NA TRBV28 CASSLNVGYEQPQHF TGTGCCAGCAGTTTAAATGTAGGGTACGAACAGCCCCAGCATTTT
NA 14 TRBJ2-7 TRBD1 TRBV28 CASSFRGLSYEQYF TGTGCCAGCAGTTTTAGGGGGCTCTCCTACGAGCAGTACTTC
NA 14 TRBJ2-3 NA TRBV10-1 CASSEGRGVDTQYF TGCGCCAGCAGTGAGGGCAGGGGGGTAGATACGCAGTATTTT
NA 11 TRBJ2-5 TRBD1 TRBV28 CASSPQGARYF TGTGCCAGCAGTCCGCAGGGGGCCCGGTACTTC
NA 13 TRBJ2-1 TRBD2 TRBV5-6 CASSSPGGNEQFF TGTGCCAGCAGCAGCCCGGGGGGCAATGAGCAGTTCTTC
NA 14 TRBJ2-7 TRBD2 TRBV10-3 CAISGTSGSYEQYF TGTGCCATCAGTGGGACTAGCGGGAGTTACGAGCAGTACTTC